These 4 T cell receptor beta chains came from one sample sequenced in a study of beta chain features in type 1 diabetes. Findings and limits, study-wide: All four CD4+ subsets of Type 1 diabetes patients contained TCRB CDR3s that were moderately but significantly shorter.

Expressed TCRB transcripts were sequenced after all isolated RNA was converted to cDNA. Profiling relied on immunoSEQ multiplex PCR, and the TCRdb table lists in-frame clones only, not all of them. The data contain 500,000 to 850,000 clones, over 11% of them singletons. Which antigens these TCRs recognize remains unknown. Sequencing input: naive CD4+ T cells from blood. All receptors come from a man aged 18 to 35 with type 1 diabetes.

The chain uses TRBV4-3 and TRBJ1-5; TRBD1 might be the D (6 bases). The V and J ends lost 0 bases and 7 bases respectively, with 13 bases between them. The CDR3 runs 15 residues. Per germline, CDR1 LGHNA and CDR2 YSLEER. The CDR3 DNA reads TGCGCCAGCAGCCAAGATCCGGGGGGCAGGCAGCCCCAGCATTTT. Protein product: CASSQDPGGRQPQHF.

This clone was picked up a small number of times. This rearrangement joins TRBV7-9 to TRBJ1-1; unclear D gene. The CDR3 runs 12 residues. V was shortened by 4 bases and J by 5 bases, with 8 bases between the two germline ends. The germline gives CDR1 SEHNR, CDR2 FQNEAQ (reference sequence). CDR3 residues: CASSSVETEAFF. CDR3 nucleotides: TGTGCCAGCAGCTCAGTGGAGACTGAAGCTTTCTTT.

This clone has more than one count but fewer than ten. The chain has TRBV4-3 and TRBJ2-1; D perhaps matches TRBD2 (6 bases). The V gene's germline CDR1 is LGHNA and CDR2 YSLEER. V was cut by 0 bases and J by 7 bases, with 13 bases left in between. CDR3 size: 15 residues. The CDR3 coding sequence is TGCGCCAGCAGCCAAGACGAGCGGGCAGGGAATGAGCAGTTCTTC. It is translated as CASSQDERAGNEQFF.

In its sample, this clone was seen a few times. The V and J genes are TRBV2 and TRBJ2-1; D remains unclear. V lost 4 bases and J 3 bases, leaving 4 bases between the germline ends. Germline V gene lookup returns CDR1 SNHLY and CDR2 FYNNEI. The CDR3 runs to 12 residues. The CDR3 DNA follows: TGTGCCAGCAGTGTGGACTACAATGAGCAGTTCTTC. It codes for CASSVDYNEQFF.